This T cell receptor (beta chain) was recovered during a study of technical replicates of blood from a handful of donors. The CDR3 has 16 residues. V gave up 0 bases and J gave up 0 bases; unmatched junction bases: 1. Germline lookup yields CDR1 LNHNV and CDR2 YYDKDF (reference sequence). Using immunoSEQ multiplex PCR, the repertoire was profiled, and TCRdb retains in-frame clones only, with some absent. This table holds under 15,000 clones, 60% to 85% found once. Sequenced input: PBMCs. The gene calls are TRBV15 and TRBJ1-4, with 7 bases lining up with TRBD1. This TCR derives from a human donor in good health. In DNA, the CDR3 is TGTGCCACCAGCAGAGACAGGGGGGCAACTAATGAAAAACTGTTTTTT. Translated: CATSRDRGATNEKLFF.